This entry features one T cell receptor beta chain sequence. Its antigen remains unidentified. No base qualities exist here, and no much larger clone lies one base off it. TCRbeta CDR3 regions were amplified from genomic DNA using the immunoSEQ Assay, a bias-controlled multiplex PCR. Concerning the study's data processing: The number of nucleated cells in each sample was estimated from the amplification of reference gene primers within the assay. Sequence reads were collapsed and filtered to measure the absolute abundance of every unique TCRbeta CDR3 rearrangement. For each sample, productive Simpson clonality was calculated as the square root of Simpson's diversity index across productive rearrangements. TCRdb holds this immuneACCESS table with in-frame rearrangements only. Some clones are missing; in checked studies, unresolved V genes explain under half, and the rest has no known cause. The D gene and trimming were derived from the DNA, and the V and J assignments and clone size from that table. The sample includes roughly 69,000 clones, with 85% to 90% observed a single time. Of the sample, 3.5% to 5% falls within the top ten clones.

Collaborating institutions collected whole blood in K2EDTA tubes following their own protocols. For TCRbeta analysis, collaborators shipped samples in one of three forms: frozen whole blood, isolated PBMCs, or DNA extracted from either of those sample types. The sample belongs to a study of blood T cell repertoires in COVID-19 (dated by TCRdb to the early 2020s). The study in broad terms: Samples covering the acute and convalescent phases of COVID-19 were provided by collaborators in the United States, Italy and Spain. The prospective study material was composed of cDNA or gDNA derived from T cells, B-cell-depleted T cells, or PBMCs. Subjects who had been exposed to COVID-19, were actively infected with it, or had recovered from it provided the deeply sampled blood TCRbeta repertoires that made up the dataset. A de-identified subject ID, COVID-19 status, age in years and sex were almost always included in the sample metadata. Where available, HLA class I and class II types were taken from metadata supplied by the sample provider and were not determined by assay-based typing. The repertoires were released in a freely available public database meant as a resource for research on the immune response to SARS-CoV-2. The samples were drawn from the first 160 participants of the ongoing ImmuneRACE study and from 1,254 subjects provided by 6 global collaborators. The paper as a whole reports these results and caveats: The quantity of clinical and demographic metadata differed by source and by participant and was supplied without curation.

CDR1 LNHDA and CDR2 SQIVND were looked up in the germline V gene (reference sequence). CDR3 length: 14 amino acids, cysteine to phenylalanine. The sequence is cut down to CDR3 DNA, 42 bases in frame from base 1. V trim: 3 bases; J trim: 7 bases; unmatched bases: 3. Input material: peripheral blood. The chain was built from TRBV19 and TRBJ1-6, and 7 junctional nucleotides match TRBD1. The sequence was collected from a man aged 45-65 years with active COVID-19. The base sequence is TGTGCCAGTAGTATTGACAGGGACAATTCACCCCTCCACTTT. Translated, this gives CASSIDRDNSPLHF.